The T cell receptor beta chain under discussion was sequenced for a study of Tregs in tolerant kidney transplant recipients. Study details: The nonmyeloablative bone marrow transplants came from related graft donors, with transient mixed chimerism.

Libraries were prepared by immunoSEQ multiplex PCR; TCRdb keeps only in-frame clonotypes and omits some of them. The table lists about 83,000 clones, more than 95% of them singletons, with around 0.5% in the top ten. The sample holds one count of this clone. What it recognizes is unknown. Thawed PBMCs were FACS-sorted into unstimulated CD4+CD25+CD127- regulatory T cells, CD4+CD25- non-regulatory cells, CD4 and CD8 cells. Study-wide points: Tregs expanded with activated donor B cells seemed most donor-specific. Biological reproducibility was not directly addressed, but technical replication error appeared minimal.

CDR1 and CDR2 from the germline V gene are WNHNN and SYGVQD (reference sequence). The germline V and J ends were trimmed by 5 bases and 6 bases, with 27 bases remaining between them. The CDR3 has 18 residues. The source of this sequence is a human donor who received a combined kidney and bone marrow transplant. Here the sequenced sample was CD4+ T cells from blood, taken before the transplant. The chain recombines TRBV10-1 with TRBJ2-3; possible D gene TRBD1, 6 bases. The CDR3 nucleotides read TGCGCCAGCAGTCGTGCCCCACTACAGGGTGGGGATAGGGATACGCAGTATTTT. Protein product: CASSRAPLQGGDRDTQYF.